One sample yielded the 9 T cell receptor beta chains listed below, sequenced in a study of T cell responses to AZD1222 COVID-19 vaccine. Using immunoSEQ multiplex PCR, the repertoire was profiled, and TCRdb retains in-frame clones only, with some absent. Of about 150,000 clones in the sample, approximately 85% were seen once. This sample comprised peripheral blood, obtained 28 days after the second dose of the MenACWY control vaccine. The receptors stem from an adult who received the MenACWY meningococcal vaccine as a control.

CDR3 in DNA: TGTGCCAGCAGTTTAACAGGGGGAATCAACACCGGGGAGCTGTTTTTT. It is translated as CASSLTGGINTGELFF. The V call is TRBV27, the J call TRBJ2-2; 8 nucleotides line up with TRBD1. This CDR3 has 16 residues. With 2 bases clipped from V and 2 bases from J, the junction kept 4 bases outside the gene matches. The germline CDR1 and CDR2 sequences are MNHEY and SMNVEV (reference sequence).

J is TRBJ2-7 and V is TRBV11-3; either TRBD1 or TRBD2 may fit D (5 bases each). Trimming took 5 bases from V and 4 from J, leaving 9 bases between them. Germline assignment: CDR1 SGHNT and CDR2 YENEEA. This CDR3 contains 12 residues. The CDR3 loop reads CASSHGGYEQYF. The CDR3 DNA reads as TGTGCCAGCAGCCATGGGGGTTACGAGCAGTACTTC. The full variable domain, its missing parts supplied by reference TRBV11-3 and TRBJ2-7, is EAGVVQSPRYKIIEKKQPVAFWCNPISGHNTLYWYLQNLGQGPELLIRYENEEAVDDSQLPKDRFSAERLKGVDSTLKIQPAELGDSAVYLCASSHGGYEQYFGPGTRLTVT.

CDR3 loop: CASSPSGRPYEQYF. CDR3 nucleotide sequence: TGTGCCAGCAGCCCAAGCGGGAGGCCCTACGAGCAGTACTTC. The chain is built from TRBV7-2 and TRBJ2-7, with 9 bases identical to TRBD2. The CDR3 covers 14 residues. V trimming: 5 bases; J trimming: 2 bases; junction bases outside the gene matches: 4. Looked up from germline, CDR1 is SGHTA and CDR2 is FQGNSA.

The rearrangement joins TRBV10-3 to TRBJ1-1; 7 nucleotides align to TRBD1. V lost 4 bases, J lost 0 bases, and 2 bases stayed unmatched. CDR3 size: 14 residues. Germline lookup yields CDR1 ENHRY and CDR2 SYGVKD. CDR3 sequence reads: CAISVGQMNTEAFF. CDR3 coding DNA: TGTGCCATCAGTGTGGGACAGATGAACACTGAAGCTTTCTTT.

This clone was seen only once. This rearrangement joins TRBV10-3 to TRBJ2-5; D gene unclear. The CDR3 spans 16 residues. Germline assignment: CDR1 ENHRY and CDR2 SYGVKD. Deletions cut 0 bases from V and 0 bases from J, with 11 bases between. The CDR3 reads CAISESSRSYQETQYF. In DNA form, the CDR3 reads TGTGCCATCAGTGAGTCTAGCCGGTCCTACCAAGAGACCCAGTACTTC.

This chain joins TRBV10-2 and TRBJ2-3; possibly TRBD2 for D (5 bases). V dropped 4 bases and J dropped 1 base, with 12 bases sitting between them. Germline values: CDR1 WSHSY, CDR2 SAAADI. The CDR3 contains 15 residues. Written as DNA, the CDR3 is TGCGCCAGCAGTGTGTCCGGGGTGGGCACAGATACGCAGTATTTT. As protein: CASSVSGVGTDTQYF.

This clone was seen a few times. The J gene is TRBJ1-1, the V gene TRBV6-4; no reliable D call. V lost 8 bases and J lost 10, with 23 bases in between. Germline lookup yields CDR1 MRHNA and CDR2 SNTAGT. CDR3 length: 14 amino acids. CDR3 region: CASRRRAGEIGAFF. DNA for the CDR3: TGTGCCAGCCGTAGAAGGGCAGGCGAAATCGGAGCTTTCTTT.

This chain uses TRBV29-1 with TRBJ1-5; D not resolved. The V and J ends lost 4 bases and 3 bases respectively, with 7 bases between them. This CDR3 is built from 12 residues. CDR1 is SQVTM and CDR2 is ANQGSEA in the germline V gene. The CDR3 protein is CSVGGANQPQHF. In DNA form, the CDR3 reads TGCAGCGTTGGGGGAGCCAATCAGCCCCAGCATTTT.

This clone appeared a few times. The V and J genes are TRBV10-3 and TRBJ1-2; D is uncertain. Trimming took off 8 bases at V and 7 bases at J, with 11 bases between the two ends. Germline CDR1 is ENHRY and CDR2 is SYGVKD. The length of the CDR3 is 11 residues. CDR3 in amino acids: CAILFGSGYTF. The CDR3 DNA follows: TGTGCCATCCTCTTTGGGAGTGGCTACACCTTC.